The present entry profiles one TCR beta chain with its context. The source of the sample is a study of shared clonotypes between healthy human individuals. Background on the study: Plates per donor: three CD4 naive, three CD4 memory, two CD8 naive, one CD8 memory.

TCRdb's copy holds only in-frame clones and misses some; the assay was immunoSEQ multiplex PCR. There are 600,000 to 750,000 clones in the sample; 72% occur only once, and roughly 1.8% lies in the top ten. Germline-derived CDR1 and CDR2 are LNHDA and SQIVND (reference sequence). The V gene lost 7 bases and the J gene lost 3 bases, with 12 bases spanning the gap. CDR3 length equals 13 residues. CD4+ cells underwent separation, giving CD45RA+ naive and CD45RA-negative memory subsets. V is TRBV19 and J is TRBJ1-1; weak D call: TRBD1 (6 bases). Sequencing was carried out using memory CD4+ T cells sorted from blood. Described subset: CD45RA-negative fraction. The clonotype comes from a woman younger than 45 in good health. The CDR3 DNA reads TGTGCCAGTATTTCAGGGGAGGACACTGAAGCTTTCTTT. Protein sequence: CASISGEDTEAFF.